Described below is a single T cell receptor (beta chain) sequence and its context. Its antigen remains unknown. The sample is drawn from a study of T cell responses to AZD1222 COVID-19 vaccine. Here immunoSEQ multiplex PCR was the method, and the copy in TCRdb shows in-frame clones only, minus some. Of about 140,000 clones listed, less than 95% were seen once; the top ten hold approximately 2.8%. V lost 3 bases to trimming and J lost 0 bases, with 9 bases between them. The CDR3 consists of 14 residues. CDR1 and CDR2 from the germline V gene are SGHNT and YYREEE (reference sequence). Study conclusions and caveats: It was only 6 or 7 AZD1222 recipients who were seropositive at baseline.

The sequenced sample was peripheral blood, obtained on day 0 of AZD1222 vaccination. This TCR was recovered from an adult in good health. This chain links TRBV5-4 with TRBJ1-2, with D hard to call. As DNA, the CDR3 is TGTGCCAGCAGCTCAGTCCCCTCTAACTATGGCTACACCTTC. This translates into CASSSVPSNYGYTF.